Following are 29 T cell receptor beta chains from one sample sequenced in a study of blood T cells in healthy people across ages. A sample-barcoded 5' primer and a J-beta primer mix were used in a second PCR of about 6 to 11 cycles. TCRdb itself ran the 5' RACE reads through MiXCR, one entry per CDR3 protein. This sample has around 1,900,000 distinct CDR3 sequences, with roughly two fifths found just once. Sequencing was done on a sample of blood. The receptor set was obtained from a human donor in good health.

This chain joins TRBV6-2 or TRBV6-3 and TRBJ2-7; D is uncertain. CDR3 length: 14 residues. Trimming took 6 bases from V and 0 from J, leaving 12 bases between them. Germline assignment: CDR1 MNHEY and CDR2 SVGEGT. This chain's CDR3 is CASRPYRISYEQYF. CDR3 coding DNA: TGTGCCAGCAGACCTTACAGAATCTCCTACGAGCAGTACTTC.

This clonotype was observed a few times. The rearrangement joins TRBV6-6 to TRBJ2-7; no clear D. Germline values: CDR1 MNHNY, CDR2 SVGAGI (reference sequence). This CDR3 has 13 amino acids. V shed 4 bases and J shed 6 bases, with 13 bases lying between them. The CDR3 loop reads CASSFGSWGEQYF. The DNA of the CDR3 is TGTGCCAGCAGTTTCGGAAGTTGGGGCGAGCAGTACTTC.

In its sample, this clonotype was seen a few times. The CDR3 coding sequence is TGTGCCAGCAGCGTGACAGGGGAAGCTTTCTTT. Amino acids: CASSVTGEAFF. The V gene is TRBV5-4, the J gene TRBJ1-1; TRBD1 aligns across 7 bases. After removal of 4 bases from V and 8 bases from J, the junction contained 2 bases not matched to a gene. CDR1 is SGHNT, CDR2 YYREEE, per germline (reference sequence). CDR3 length: 11 residues.

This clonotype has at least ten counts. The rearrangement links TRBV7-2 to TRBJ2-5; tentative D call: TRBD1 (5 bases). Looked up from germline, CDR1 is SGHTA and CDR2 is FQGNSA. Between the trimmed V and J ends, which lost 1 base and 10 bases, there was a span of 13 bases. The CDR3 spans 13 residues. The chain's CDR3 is CASSLETPRDQYF. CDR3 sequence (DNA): TGTGCCAGCAGCTTAGAGACCCCCAGGGACCAGTACTTC.

The CDR3 coding sequence is TGTGCCACCAGCAGAGATCCCGTCAGGGGTGGTCAGCCCCAGCATTTT. Encoded protein: CATSRDPVRGGQPQHF. V gene TRBV15 combines with J gene TRBJ1-5; TRBD1 might be the D (6 bases). The CDR3 contains 16 residues. V was trimmed by 0 bases and J by 6 bases, leaving 15 bases between them. Germline V gene sequence: CDR1 LNHNV, CDR2 YYDKDF (reference sequence).

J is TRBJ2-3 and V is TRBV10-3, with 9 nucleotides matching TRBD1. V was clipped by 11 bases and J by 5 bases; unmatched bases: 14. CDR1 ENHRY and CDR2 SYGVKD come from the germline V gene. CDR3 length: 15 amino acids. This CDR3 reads CALSDGTGSLDTQYF. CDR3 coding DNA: TGTGCCCTATCCGACGGGACAGGGAGTTTAGATACGCAGTATTTT.

DNA for the CDR3: TGTGCCAGTAGGACCGACAGGGTAATTGAGGGTGGCTACACCTTC. This gives the protein CASRTDRVIEGGYTF. V usage is TRBV19 and J usage is TRBJ1-2; 7 positions agree with TRBD1. V trimming: 6 bases; J trimming: 7 bases; junction bases outside the gene matches: 14. CDR3 length: 15 amino acids. Per the germline V gene, CDR1 is LNHDA and CDR2 is SQIVND (reference sequence).

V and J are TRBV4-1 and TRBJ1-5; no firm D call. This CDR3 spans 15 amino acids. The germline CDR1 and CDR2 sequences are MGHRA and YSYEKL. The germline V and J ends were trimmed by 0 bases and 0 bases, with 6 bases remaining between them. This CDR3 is CASSQDWDSNQPQHF. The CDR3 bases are TGCGCCAGCAGCCAAGACTGGGATAGCAATCAGCCCCAGCATTTT.

CDR3 protein: CSAQISGAEETQYF. The CDR3 coding sequence is TGCAGTGCTCAAATTAGCGGGGCCGAAGAGACCCAGTACTTC. The chain has TRBV20-1 and TRBJ2-7; 8 positions match TRBD2. The DNA end lines up better with TRBJ2-5; the J call may be wrong. The CDR3 loop spans 14 amino acids. The germline V gene has CDR1 DFQATT and CDR2 SNEGSKA (reference sequence).

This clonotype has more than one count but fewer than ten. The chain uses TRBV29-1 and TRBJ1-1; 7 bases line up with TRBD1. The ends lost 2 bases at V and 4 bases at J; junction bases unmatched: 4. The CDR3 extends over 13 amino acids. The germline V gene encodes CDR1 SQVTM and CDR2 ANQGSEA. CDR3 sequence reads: CSVEQGGSTEAFF. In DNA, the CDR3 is TGCAGCGTTGAACAGGGGGGTAGCACTGAAGCTTTCTTT. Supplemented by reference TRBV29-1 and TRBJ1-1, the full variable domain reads SAVISQKPSRDICQRGTSLTIQCQVDSQVTMMFWYRQQPGQSLTLIATANQGSEATYESGFVIDKFPISRPNLTFSTLTVSNMSPEDSSIYLCSVEQGGSTEAFFGQGTRLTVV.

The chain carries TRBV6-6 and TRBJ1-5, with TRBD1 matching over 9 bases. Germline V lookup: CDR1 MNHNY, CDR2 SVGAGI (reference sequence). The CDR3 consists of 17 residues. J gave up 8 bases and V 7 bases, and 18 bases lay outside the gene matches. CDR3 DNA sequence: TGTGCCAGCACCAACCAAGTGGGACAGGGAAGAAGGAAGCCCCAGCATTTT. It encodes CASTNQVGQGRRKPQHF.

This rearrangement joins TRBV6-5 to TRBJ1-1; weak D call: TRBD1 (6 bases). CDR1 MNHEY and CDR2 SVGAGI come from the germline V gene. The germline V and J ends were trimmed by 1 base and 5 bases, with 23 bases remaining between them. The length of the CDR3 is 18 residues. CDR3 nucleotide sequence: TGTGCCAGCAGTTACTGGGTGGGGGGCCGATTGGAGGTGACTGAAGCTTTCTTT. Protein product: CASSYWVGGRLEVTEAFF.

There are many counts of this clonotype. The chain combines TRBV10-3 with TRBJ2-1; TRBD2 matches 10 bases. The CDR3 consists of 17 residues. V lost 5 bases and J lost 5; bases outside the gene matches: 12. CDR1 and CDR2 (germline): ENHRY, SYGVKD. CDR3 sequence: CAISLAGASISDNEQFF. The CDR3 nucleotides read TGTGCCATCAGTCTAGCGGGGGCCTCCATTTCTGACAATGAGCAGTTCTTC.

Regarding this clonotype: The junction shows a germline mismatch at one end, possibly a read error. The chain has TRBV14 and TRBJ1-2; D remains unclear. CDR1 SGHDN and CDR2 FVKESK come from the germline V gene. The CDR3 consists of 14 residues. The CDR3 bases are TGTGCCAGCAGCCAATTCACAGATAACTATGGCCACACCTTC. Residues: CASSQFTDNYGHTF.

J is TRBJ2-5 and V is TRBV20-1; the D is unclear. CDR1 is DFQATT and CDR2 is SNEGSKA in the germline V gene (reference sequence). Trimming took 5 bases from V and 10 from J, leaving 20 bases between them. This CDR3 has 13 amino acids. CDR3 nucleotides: TGCAGTGCTCCAACCACATGGGTCAGGAACCAGTACTTC. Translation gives CSAPTTWVRNQYF.

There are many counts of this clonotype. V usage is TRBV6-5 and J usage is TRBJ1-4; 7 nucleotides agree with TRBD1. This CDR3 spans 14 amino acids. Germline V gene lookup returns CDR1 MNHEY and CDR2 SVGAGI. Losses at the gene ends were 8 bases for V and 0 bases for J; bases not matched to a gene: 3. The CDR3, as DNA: TGTGCCAGCGCCAGGGGGACAACTAATGAAAAACTGTTTTTT. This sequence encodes CASARGTTNEKLFF.

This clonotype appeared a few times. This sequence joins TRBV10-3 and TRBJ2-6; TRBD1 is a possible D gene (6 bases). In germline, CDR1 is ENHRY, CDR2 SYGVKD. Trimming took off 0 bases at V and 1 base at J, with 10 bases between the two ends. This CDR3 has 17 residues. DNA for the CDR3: TGTGCCATCAGTGAGTCGATAAGGGGGTCTGGGGCCAACGTCCTGACTTTC. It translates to CAISESIRGSGANVLTF.

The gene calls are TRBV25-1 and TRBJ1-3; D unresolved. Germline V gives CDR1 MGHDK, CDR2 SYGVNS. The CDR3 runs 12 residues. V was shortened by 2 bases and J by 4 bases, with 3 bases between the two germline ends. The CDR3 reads CASSEPGNTIYF. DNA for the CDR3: TGTGCCAGCAGTGAACCCGGAAACACCATATATTTT.

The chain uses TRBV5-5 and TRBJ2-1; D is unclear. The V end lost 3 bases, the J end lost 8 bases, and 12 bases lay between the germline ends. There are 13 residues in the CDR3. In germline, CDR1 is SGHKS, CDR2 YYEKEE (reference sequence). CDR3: CASSSNPGYEQFF. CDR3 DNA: TGTGCCAGCAGCTCTAACCCTGGCTATGAGCAGTTCTTC.

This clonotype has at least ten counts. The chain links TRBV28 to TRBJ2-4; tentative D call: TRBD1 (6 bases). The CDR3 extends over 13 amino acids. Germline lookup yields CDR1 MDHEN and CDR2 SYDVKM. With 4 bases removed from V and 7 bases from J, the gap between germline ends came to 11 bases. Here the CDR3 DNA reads TGTGCCAGCAGTTGGGGGCAAGGGAACATTCAGTACTTC. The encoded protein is CASSWGQGNIQYF.

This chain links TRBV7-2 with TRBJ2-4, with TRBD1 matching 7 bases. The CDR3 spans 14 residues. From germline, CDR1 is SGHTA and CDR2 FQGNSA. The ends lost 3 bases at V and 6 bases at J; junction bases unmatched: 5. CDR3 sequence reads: CASSFRQGGNIQYF. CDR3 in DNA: TGTGCCAGCAGCTTTAGACAGGGTGGAAACATTCAGTACTTC. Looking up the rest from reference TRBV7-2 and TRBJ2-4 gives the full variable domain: GAGVSQSPSNKVTEKGKDVELRCDPISGHTALYWYRQSLGQGLEFLIYFQGNSAPDKSGLPSDRFSAERTGGSVSTLTIQRTQQEDSAVYLCASSFRQGGNIQYFGAGTRLSVL.

The CDR3 region has the DNA TGTGCCAGCAGCTTAAGGAACGGAAACTATGGCTACACCTTC. Amino acid sequence: CASSLRNGNYGYTF. The chain recombines TRBV7-2 with TRBJ1-2; D is uncertain. Per the germline V gene, CDR1 is SGHTA and CDR2 is FQGNSA. The V end lost 2 bases, the J end lost 2 bases, and 9 bases lay between the germline ends. The CDR3 runs 14 residues.

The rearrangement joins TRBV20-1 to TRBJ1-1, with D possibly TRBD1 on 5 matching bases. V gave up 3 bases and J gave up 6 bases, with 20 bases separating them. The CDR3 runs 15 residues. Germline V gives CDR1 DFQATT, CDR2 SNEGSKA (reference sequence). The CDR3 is CSARRPRDEFAEAFF. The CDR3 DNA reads TGCAGTGCTAGGAGGCCCAGGGATGAATTCGCTGAAGCTTTCTTT.

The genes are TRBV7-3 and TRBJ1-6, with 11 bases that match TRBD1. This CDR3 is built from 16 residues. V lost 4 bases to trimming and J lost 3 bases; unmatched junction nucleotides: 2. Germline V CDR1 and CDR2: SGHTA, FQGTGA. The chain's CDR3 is CASSSGTGGYNSPLHF. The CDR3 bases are TGTGCCAGCAGCTCCGGGACAGGGGGCTATAATTCACCCCTCCACTTT. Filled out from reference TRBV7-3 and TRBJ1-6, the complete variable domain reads GAGVSQTPSNKVTEKGKYVELRCDPISGHTALYWYRQSLGQGPEFLIYFQGTGAADDSGLPNDRFFAVRPEGSVSTLKIQRTERGDSAVYLCASSSGTGGYNSPLHFGNGTRLTVT.

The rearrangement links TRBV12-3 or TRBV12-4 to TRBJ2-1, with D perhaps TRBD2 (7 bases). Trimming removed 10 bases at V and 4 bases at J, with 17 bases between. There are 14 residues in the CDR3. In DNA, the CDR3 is TGTGCCACCAAAGGGGGGGACCGATACAATGAGCAGTTCTTC. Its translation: CATKGGDRYNEQFF.

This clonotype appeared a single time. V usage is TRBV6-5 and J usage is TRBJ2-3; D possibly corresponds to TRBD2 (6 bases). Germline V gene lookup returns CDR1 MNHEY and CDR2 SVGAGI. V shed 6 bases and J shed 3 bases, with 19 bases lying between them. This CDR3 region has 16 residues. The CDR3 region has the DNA TGTGCCAGCAGCCGTACCGGGGGAAGGATGACAGATACGCAGTATTTT. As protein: CASSRTGGRMTDTQYF.

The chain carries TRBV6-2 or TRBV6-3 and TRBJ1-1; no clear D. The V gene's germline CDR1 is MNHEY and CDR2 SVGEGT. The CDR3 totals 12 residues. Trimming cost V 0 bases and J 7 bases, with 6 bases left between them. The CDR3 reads CASSYSSFEAFF. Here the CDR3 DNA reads TGTGCCAGCAGTTACTCGAGTTTTGAAGCTTTCTTT.

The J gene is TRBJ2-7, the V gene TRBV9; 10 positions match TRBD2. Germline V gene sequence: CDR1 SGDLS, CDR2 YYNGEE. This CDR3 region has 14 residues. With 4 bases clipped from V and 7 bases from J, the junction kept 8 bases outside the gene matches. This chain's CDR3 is CASSPYSSGGEQYF. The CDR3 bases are TGTGCCAGCAGCCCCTACAGTAGCGGGGGGGAGCAGTACTTC.

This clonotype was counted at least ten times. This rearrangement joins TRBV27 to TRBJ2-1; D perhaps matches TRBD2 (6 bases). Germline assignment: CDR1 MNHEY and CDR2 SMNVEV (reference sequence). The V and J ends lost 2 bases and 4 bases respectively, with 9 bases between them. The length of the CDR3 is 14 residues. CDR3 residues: CASSLGGFYNEQFF. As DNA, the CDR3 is TGTGCCAGCAGTTTAGGAGGGTTTTACAATGAGCAGTTCTTC.